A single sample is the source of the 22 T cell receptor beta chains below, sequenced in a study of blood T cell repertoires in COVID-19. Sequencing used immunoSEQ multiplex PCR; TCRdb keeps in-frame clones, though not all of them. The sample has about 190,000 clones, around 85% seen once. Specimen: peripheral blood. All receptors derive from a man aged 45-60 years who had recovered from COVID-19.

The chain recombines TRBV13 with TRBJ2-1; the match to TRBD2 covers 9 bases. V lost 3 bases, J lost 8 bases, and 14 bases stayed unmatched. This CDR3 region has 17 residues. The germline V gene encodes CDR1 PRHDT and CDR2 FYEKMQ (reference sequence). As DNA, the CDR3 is TGTGCCAGCAGCTTCTCGGCTAGCGGGATCATCATCGATGAGCAGTTCTTC. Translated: CASSFSASGIIIDEQFF.

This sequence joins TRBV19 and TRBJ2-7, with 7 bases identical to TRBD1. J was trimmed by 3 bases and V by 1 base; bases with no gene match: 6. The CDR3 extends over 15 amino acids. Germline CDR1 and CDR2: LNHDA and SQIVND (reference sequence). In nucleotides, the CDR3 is TGTGCCAGTAGTATAGGAACAGGGGTCGGCTACGAGCAGTACTTC. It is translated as CASSIGTGVGYEQYF.

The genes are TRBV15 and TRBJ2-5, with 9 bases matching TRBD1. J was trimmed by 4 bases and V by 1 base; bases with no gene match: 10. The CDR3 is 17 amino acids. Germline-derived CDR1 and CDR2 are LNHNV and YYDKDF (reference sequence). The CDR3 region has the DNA TGTGCCACCAGCAGAGTAAAGGGACAGGGATCGCCAGAGACCCAGTACTTC. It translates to CATSRVKGQGSPETQYF.

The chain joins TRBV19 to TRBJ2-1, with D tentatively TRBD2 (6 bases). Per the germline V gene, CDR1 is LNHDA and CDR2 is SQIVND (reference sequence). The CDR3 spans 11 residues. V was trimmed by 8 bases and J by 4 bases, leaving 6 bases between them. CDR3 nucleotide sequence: TGTGCCAGTGGGGGGTACAATGAGCAGTTCTTC. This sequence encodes CASGGYNEQFF.

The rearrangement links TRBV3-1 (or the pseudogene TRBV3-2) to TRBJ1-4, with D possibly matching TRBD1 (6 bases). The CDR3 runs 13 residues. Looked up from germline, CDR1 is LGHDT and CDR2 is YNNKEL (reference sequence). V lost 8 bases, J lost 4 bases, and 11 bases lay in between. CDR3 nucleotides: TGTGCCAGCGCAGCAGGGGTTAATGAAAAACTGTTTTTT. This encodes CASAAGVNEKLFF.

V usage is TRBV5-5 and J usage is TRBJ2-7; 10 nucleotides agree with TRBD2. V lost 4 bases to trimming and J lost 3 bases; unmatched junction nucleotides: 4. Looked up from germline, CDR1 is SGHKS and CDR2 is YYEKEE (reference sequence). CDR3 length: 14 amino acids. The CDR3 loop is CASSRLAGYYEQYF. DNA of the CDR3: TGTGCCAGCAGCCGACTAGCGGGTTACTACGAGCAGTACTTC.

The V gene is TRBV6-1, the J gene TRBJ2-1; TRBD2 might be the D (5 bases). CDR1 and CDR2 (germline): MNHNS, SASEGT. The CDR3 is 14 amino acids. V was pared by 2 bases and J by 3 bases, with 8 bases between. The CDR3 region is CASSERGFYNEQFF. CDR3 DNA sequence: TGTGCCAGCAGTGAACGCGGGTTCTACAATGAGCAGTTCTTC.

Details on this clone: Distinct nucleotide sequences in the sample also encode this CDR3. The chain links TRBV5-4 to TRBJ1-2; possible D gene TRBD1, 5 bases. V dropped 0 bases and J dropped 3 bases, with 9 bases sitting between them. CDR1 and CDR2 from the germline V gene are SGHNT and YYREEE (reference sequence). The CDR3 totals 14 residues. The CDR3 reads CASSLVGQDYGYTF. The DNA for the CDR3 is TGTGCCAGCAGCTTGGTTGGACAAGACTATGGCTACACCTTC. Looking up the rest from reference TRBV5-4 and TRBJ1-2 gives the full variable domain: ETGVTQSPTHLIKTRGQQVTLRCSSQSGHNTVSWYQQALGQGPQFIFQYYREEENGRGNFPPRFSGLQFPNYSSELNVNALELDDSALYLCASSLVGQDYGYTFGSGTRLTVV.

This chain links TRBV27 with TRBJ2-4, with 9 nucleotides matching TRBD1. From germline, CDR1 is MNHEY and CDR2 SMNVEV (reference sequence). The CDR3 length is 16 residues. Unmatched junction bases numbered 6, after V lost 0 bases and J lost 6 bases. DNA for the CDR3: TGTGCCAGCAGTTTATCCGGGGGGACAGGGAGAAACATTCAGTACTTC. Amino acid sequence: CASSLSGGTGRNIQYF.

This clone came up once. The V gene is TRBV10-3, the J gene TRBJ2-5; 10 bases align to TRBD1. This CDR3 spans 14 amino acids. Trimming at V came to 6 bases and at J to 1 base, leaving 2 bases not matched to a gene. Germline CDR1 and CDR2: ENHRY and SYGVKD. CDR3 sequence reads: CAIRGQGTQETQYF. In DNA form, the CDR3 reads TGTGCCATCAGGGGACAGGGGACCCAAGAGACCCAGTACTTC.

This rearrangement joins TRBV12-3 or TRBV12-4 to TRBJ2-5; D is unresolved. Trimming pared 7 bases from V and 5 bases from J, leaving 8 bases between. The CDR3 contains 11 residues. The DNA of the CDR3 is TGTGCCAGCACCTCCGGGGAGACCCAGTACTTC. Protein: CASTSGETQYF.

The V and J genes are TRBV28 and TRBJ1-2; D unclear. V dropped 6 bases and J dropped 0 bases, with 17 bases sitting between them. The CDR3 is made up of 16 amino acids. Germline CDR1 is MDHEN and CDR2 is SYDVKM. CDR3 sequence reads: CASRKERNLANYGYTF. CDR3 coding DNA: TGTGCCAGCAGAAAGGAGAGGAACTTGGCTAACTATGGCTACACCTTC.

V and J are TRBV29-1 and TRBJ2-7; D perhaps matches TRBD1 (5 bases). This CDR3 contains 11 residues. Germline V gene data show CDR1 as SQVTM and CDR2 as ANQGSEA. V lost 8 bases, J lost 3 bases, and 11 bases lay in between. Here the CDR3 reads CSISTGYEQYF. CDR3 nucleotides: TGCAGCATCTCAACAGGCTACGAGCAGTACTTC.

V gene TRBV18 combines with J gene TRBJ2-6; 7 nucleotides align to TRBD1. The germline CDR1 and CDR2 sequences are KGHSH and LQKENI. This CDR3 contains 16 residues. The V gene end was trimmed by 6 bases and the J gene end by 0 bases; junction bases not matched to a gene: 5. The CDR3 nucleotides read TGTGCCAGCTCCCTCAGGGGGTCCTCTGGGGCCAACGTCCTGACTTTC. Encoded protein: CASSLRGSSGANVLTF.

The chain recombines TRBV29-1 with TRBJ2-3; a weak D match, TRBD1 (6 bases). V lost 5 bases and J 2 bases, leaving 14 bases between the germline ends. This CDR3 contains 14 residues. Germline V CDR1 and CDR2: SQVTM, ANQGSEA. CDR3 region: CSVSETGFTDTQYF. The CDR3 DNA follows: TGCAGCGTTTCTGAGACAGGCTTCACAGATACGCAGTATTTT.

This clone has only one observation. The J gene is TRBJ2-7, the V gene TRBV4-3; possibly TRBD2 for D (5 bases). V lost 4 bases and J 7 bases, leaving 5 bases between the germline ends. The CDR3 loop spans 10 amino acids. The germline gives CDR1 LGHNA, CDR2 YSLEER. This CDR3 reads CASSRGEQYF. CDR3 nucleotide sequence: TGCGCCAGCAGCCGAGGGGAGCAGTACTTC.

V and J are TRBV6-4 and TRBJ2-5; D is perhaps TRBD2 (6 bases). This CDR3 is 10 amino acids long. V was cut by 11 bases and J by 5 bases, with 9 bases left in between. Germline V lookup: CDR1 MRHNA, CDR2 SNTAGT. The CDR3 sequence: CAGGMETQYF. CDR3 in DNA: TGTGCCGGAGGGATGGAGACCCAGTACTTC.

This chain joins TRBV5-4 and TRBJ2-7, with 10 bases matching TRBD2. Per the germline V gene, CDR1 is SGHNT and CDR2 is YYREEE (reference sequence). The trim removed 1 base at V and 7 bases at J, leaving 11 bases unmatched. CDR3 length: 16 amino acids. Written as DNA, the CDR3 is TGTGCCAGCAGCTTGAACAGTTGGACTAGCGGAAGTGAGCAGTACTTC. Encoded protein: CASSLNSWTSGSEQYF.

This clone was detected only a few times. The CDR3 nucleotides are TGCGCCAGCAGCTCCCGGGACAGACTTAATTCACCCCTCCACTTT. Its protein is CASSSRDRLNSPLHF. The rearrangement links TRBV5-1 to TRBJ1-6; 7 positions agree with TRBD1. The length of the CDR3 is 15 residues. Trimming cost V 3 bases and J 6 bases; bases outside gene matches: 6. The germline gives CDR1 SGHRS, CDR2 YFSETQ.

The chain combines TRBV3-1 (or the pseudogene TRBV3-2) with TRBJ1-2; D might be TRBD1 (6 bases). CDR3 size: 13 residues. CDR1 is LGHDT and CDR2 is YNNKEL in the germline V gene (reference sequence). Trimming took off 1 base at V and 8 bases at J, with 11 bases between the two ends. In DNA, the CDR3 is TGTGCCAGCAGCCAAGTCTCAGGGGAGGGCTACACCTTC. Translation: CASSQVSGEGYTF.

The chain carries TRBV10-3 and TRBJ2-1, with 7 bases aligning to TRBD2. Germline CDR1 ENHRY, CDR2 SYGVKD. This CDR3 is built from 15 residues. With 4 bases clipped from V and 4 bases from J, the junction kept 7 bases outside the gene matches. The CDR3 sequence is CAISVGGSTYNEQFF. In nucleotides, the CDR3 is TGTGCCATCAGTGTTGGCGGGAGTACATACAATGAGCAGTTCTTC.

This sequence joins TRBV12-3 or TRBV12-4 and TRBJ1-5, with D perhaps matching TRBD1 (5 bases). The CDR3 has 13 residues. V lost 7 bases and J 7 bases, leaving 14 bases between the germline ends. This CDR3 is CASTRWEGQPQHF. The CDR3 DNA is TGTGCCAGCACTCGATGGGAGGGGCAGCCCCAGCATTTT.